Below, 3 T cell receptor beta chains from the same sample are listed, as sequenced in a study of response to subunit inactivated influenza vaccine listed by TCRdb under 2018. The library was generated by RT-PCR. Sequencing was carried out with an Illumina HiSeq 2500. Clones were called with MiXCR by TCRdb after fastp trimmed the public reads at Q25, and only in-frame beta chains were retained. Rows with a matching CDR3 protein are joined into one entry that keeps the most common DNA and genes. In all, the sample holds over 750,000 distinct CDR3 sequences, and 21% of those were seen once. The ten most abundant clones make up 10% of the sample. The source material was PBMCs from blood, sampled more than 4 days after vaccination. The receptor source for this set is a man aged 50 or older who received an inactivated influenza vaccine. Donor details come from another sample of the same person, matched by shared clones.

This chain joins TRBV19 and TRBJ2-5; the match to TRBD1 covers 9 bases. CDR1 is LNHDA, CDR2 SQIVND, per germline (reference sequence). The CDR3 spans 15 residues. The V segment lost 5 bases and the J segment 5 bases; nucleotides outside the gene matches: 9. CDR3 loop: CASSGGTGRSETQYF. In nucleotides, the CDR3 is TGTGCCAGTAGTGGAGGGACAGGGAGATCGGAGACCCAGTACTTC.

The table lists this clonotype with a few counts. The CDR3 region is CASSWGRRDTQYF. In DNA, the CDR3 is TGTGCCAGCAGCTGGGGAAGGAGAGATACGCAGTATTTT. The rearrangement links TRBV5-5 to TRBJ2-3; D uncertain. Germline V gives CDR1 SGHKS, CDR2 YYEKEE (reference sequence). Trimming removed 3 bases at V and 5 bases at J, with 10 bases between. The CDR3 totals 13 residues.

The chain carries TRBV12-3 or TRBV12-4 and TRBJ2-2; the D is unclear. The length of the CDR3 is 14 residues. With 3 bases removed from V and 6 bases from J, the gap between germline ends came to 11 bases. The CDR3 coding sequence is TGTGCCAGCAGTTTGATAAGAGTTTCCGGGGAGCTGTTTTTT. Residues: CASSLIRVSGELFF.